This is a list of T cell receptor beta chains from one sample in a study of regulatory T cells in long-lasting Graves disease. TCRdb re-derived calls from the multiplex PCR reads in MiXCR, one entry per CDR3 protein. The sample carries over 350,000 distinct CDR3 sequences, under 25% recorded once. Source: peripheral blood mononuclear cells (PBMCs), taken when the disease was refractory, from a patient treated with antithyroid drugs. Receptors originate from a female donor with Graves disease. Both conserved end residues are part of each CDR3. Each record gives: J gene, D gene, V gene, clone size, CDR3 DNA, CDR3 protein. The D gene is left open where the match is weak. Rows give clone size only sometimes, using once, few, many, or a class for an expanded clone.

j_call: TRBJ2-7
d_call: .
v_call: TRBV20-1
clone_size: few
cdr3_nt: TGCAGTGCCTTGGGTTTCTCCTACGAGCAGTACTTC
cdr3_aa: CSALGFSYEQYF

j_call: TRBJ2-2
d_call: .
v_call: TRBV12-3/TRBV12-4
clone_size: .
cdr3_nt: TGTGCCAGCATCTCCGGAAGGACAACGAACACCGGGGAGCTGTTTTTT
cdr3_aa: CASISGRTTNTGELFF

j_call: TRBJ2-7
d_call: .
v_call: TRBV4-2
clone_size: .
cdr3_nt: TGTGCCAGCAGCCAAGCAGGGAACTACGAGCAGTACTTC
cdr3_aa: CASSQAGNYEQYF

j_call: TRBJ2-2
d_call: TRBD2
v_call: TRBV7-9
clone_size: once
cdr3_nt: TGTGCCAGCAAGGGGCCGGTCGGACTAGCGGGACCCGGGGAGCTGTTTTTT
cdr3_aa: CASKGPVGLAGPGELFF

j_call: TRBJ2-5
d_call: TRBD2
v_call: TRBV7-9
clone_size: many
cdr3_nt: TGTGCCAGCAGCTTATATGCGACTAGCGGGAGTTGGATTGAGACCCAGTACTTC
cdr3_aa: CASSLYATSGSWIETQYF

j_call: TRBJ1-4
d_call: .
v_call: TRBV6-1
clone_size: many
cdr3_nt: TGTGCCAGCAGCATGACCGGGACAAATGAAAAACTGTTTTTT
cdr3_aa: CASSMTGTNEKLFF

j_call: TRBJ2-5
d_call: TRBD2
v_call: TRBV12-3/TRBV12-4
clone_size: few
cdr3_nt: TGTGCCAGCAGTACGACAGGACAGACTAGCGGGAGAGGGGGTCGAGAGACCCAGTACTTC
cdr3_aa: CASSTTGQTSGRGGRETQYF

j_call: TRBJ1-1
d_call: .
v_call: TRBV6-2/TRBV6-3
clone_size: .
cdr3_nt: TGTGCCAGCGAACGGGGGGACGGCACTGAAGCTTTCTTT
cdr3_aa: CASERGDGTEAFF

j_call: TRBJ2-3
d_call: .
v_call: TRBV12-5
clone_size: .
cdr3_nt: TGTGCTAGTGGTTTGAGGTCCGGTCTCGAAGATACGCAGTATTTT
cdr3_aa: CASGLRSGLEDTQYF

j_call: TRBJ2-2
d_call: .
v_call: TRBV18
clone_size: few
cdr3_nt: TGTGCCAGCTCACCAATTTCCGTTCCCGGGGAGCTGTTTTTT
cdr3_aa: CASSPISVPGELFF

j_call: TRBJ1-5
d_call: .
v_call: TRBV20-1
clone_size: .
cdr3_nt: TGCAGTGCTGCTGACAGGAAAGAAAATCAGCCCCAGCATTTT
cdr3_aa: CSAADRKENQPQHF

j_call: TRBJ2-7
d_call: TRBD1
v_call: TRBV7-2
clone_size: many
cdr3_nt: TGTGCCAGCAGCCTGGGTTTGGACAGGAACTACGAGCAGTACTTC
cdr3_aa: CASSLGLDRNYEQYF

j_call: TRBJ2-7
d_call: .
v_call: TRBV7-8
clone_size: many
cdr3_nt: TGTGCCAGCAGCTTATTGCCCGGACAGACCTACGAGCAGTACTTC
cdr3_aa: CASSLLPGQTYEQYF

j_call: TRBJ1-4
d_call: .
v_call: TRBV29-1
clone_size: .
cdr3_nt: TGCAGCGTCCTTGGACAGCCAACTGAAAAACTGTTTTTT
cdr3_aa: CSVLGQPTEKLFF

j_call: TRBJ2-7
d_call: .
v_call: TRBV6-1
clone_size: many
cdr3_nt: TGTGCCAGCAGGTCCCGGGACTACGAGCAGTACTTC
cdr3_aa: CASRSRDYEQYF

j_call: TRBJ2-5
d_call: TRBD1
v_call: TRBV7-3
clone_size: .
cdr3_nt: TGTGCCAGCAGCTTAAAGACAGGGATAGGGGAGACCCAGTACTTC
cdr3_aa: CASSLKTGIGETQYF

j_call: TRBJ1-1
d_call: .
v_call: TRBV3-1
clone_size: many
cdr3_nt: TGTGCCAGCAGCCAAGCCCGTAATGAAGCTTTCTTT
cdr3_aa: CASSQARNEAFF

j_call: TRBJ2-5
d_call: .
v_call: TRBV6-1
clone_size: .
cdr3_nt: TGTGCCAGCAGTGAATTGGGGACGTGGGAGACCCAGTACTTC
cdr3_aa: CASSELGTWETQYF

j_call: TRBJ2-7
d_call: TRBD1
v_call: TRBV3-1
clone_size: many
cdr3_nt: TGTGCCAGCAGCCACCGGGACAGGGTTGATTACGAGCAGTACTTC
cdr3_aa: CASSHRDRVDYEQYF

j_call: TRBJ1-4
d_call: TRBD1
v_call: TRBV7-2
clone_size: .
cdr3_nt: TGTGCCAGCAGCCCTCAGGGGGCCGGTGAAAAACTGTTTTTT
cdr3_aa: CASSPQGAGEKLFF

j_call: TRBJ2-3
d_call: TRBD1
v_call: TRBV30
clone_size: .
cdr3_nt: TGTGCCTGGACCGGACAGGGGGCTGTAGATACGCAGTATTTT
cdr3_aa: CAWTGQGAVDTQYF

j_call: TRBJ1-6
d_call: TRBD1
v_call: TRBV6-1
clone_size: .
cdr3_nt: TGTGCCAGCAGACGACAGGGATGGAATTCACCCCTCCACTTT
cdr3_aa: CASRRQGWNSPLHF

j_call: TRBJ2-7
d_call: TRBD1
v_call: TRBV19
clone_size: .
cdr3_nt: TGTGCCAGTAGTTTACGGGACAGGGGCGCAGAATGTGCCGGCGAGCAGTACTTC
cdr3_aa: CASSLRDRGAECAGEQYF

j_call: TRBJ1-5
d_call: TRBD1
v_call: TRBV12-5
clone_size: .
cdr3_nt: TGTGCTAGTGGCCCCCCGGGACAGGGGCCCCGGGTGCATTTT
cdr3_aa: CASGPPGQGPRVHF

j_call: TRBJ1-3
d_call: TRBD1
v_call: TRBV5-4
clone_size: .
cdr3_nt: TGTGCCAGCAGCCTGGACAGGATTACTGGAAACACCATATATTTT
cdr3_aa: CASSLDRITGNTIYF

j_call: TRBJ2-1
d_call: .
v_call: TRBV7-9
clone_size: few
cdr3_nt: TGTGCCAGCAGCTCGTCCCGGGACAAGGAGTTCTTC
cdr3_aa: CASSSSRDKEFF

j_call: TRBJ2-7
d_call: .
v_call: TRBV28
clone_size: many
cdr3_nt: TGTGCCACCTACGAGCAGTACTTC
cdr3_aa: CATYEQYF

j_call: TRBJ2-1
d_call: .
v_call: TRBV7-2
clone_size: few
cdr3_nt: TGTGCCAGCAGCTATACCTCACGTGAGCAGTTCTTC
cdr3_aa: CASSYTSREQFF

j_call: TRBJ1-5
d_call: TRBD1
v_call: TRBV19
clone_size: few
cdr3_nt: TGTGCCAGTAGTAAAGACAGGGGCGGCAATCAGCCCCAGCATTTT
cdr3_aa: CASSKDRGGNQPQHF

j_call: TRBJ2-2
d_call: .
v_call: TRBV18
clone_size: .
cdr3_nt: TGTGCCAGCTCACGCGTGGACGTCGCGAACACCGGGGAGCTGTTTTTT
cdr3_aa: CASSRVDVANTGELFF

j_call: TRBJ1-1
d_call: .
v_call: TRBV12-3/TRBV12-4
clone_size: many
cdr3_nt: TGTGCCACCGGATTATCGGTGTCAAACGAAGCTTTCTTT
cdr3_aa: CATGLSVSNEAFF

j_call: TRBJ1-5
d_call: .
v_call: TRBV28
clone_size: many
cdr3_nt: TGTGCCAGCAGTTTGTCAGGAGGCCAGCCCCAGCATTTT
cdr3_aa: CASSLSGGQPQHF

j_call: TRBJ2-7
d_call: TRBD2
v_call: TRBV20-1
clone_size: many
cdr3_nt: TGCAGTGCCTATAGCGGGGGTATTAGCTCCTACGAGCAGTACTTC
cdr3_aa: CSAYSGGISSYEQYF

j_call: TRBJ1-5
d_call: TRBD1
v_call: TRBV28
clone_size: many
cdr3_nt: TGTGCCAGCAGTTCTTGGACAGGAAATAGCAATCAGCCCCAGCATTTT
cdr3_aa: CASSSWTGNSNQPQHF

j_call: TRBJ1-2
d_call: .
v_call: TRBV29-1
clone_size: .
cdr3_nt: TGCAGCGTTGTTGCAACAGGCTTAAGAGGCTACACCTTC
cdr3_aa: CSVVATGLRGYTF

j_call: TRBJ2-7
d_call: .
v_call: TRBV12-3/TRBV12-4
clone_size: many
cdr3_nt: TGTGCCAGCAGCTTAGGCTCCGGGGGACCCTACGAGCAGTACTTC
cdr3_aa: CASSLGSGGPYEQYF

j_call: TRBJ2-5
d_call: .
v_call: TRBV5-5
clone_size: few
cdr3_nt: TGTGCCAGCAGAGTAGGCTTACAAGAGACCCAGTACTTC
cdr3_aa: CASRVGLQETQYF

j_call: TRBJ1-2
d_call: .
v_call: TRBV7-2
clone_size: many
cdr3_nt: TGTGCCAGTACCAAAGAGGGGCGGGGTCAGGTTTATGGCTACACCTTC
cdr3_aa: CASTKEGRGQVYGYTF

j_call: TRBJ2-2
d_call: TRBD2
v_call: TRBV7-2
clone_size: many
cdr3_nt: TGTGCCAGCAGCCATAGCGGGAGTGTGGCCGGGGAGCTGTTTTTT
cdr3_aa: CASSHSGSVAGELFF

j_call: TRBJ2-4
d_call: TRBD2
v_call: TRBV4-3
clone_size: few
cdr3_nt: TGCGCCAGCAGCCAGGGGACTAGCGGGACAGCCGGAAACATTCAGTACTTC
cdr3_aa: CASSQGTSGTAGNIQYF